This entry lists 26 T cell receptor beta chains sequenced from one sample in a study of shared clonotypes between healthy human individuals. The repertoire was sequenced with immunoSEQ multiplex PCR; TCRdb's copy has only in-frame clones and lacks some. The sample includes about 2.4 million clones, 93% seen only once; the top ten take about 0.34%. Sequenced input: naive CD4+ T cells from PBMCs. Indicated subset: CD45RA+ positively selected. These receptors were obtained from a man in his late teens or twenties in good health. Some clones in this sample may be carry-over from other donors' samples.

CDR3 sequence: CASSQGRAETQYF. CDR3 sequence (DNA): TGTGCCAGCAGCCAAGGCAGGGCGGAGACCCAGTACTTC. The J gene is TRBJ2-5, the V gene TRBV7-3, with D tentatively TRBD1 (5 bases). CDR1 is SGHTA and CDR2 is FQGTGA in the germline V gene. The CDR3 extends over 13 amino acids. V was cut by 5 bases and J by 5 bases, with 12 bases left in between.

The V gene is TRBV6-6, the J gene TRBJ2-1; possible D gene TRBD2, 6 bases. CDR3 size: 14 residues. CDR1 and CDR2 from the germline V gene are MNHNY and SVGAGI (reference sequence). Trimming shortened V by 7 bases and J by 6 bases, and 16 bases separated the two germline ends. CDR3 nucleotide sequence: TGTGCCAGCACCCCGGTACTAGCCTCCAATGAGCAGTTCTTC. This codes for CASTPVLASNEQFF.

This clone was counted only a few times. This chain joins TRBV5-1 and TRBJ2-7, with D tentatively TRBD2 (6 bases). Trimming shortened V by 0 bases and J by 6 bases, and 13 bases separated the two germline ends. Looked up from germline, CDR1 is SGHRS and CDR2 is YFSETQ. The CDR3 is made up of 14 amino acids. CDR3 in amino acids: CASSLDWGVFEQYF. CDR3 DNA: TGCGCCAGCAGCTTGGATTGGGGGGTTTTCGAGCAGTACTTC.

The genes are TRBV19 and TRBJ1-2, with 7 bases identical to TRBD1. CDR1 and CDR2 (germline): LNHDA, SQIVND (reference sequence). The CDR3 spans 14 residues. The trim removed 5 bases at V and 2 bases at J, leaving 5 bases unmatched. CDR3 nucleotides: TGTGCCAGTAGTGACAGGGCCACCAACTATGGCTACACCTTC. It encodes CASSDRATNYGYTF.

V and J are TRBV5-1 and TRBJ2-2, with D possibly matching TRBD2 (6 bases). Germline V lookup: CDR1 SGHRS, CDR2 YFSETQ. V lost 3 bases and J lost 8, with 14 bases in between. This CDR3 has 14 amino acids. The CDR3 region is CASSSGGIEGELFF. The CDR3 nucleotides are TGCGCCAGCAGCTCCGGAGGGATTGAGGGGGAGCTGTTTTTT.

Details on this clone: At the DNA level, this CDR3 is encoded by other sequences in the same sample as well. CDR3 sequence (DNA): TGTGCCAGCTCACCAGAAGCGGGAGGGCCCTACGAGCAGTACTTC. This gives the protein CASSPEAGGPYEQYF. V is TRBV18 and J is TRBJ2-7, with 10 bases matching TRBD2. Germline loops: CDR1 KGHSH, CDR2 LQKENI. This CDR3 is built from 15 residues. Trimming at V came to 2 bases and at J to 2 bases, leaving 3 bases not matched to a gene.

This clone was seen a few times. This chain uses TRBV7-2 with TRBJ1-2; D uncertain. Germline loops: CDR1 SGHTA, CDR2 FQGNSA. V was trimmed by 1 base and J by 12 bases, leaving 12 bases between them. CDR3 length equals 12 residues. The CDR3 is CASSLVGRENTF. The CDR3 coding sequence is TGTGCCAGCAGCTTAGTGGGGAGGGAAAACACCTTC.

This sequence joins TRBV5-3 and TRBJ2-1; 8 nucleotides line up with TRBD2. TRBV5-3 is flagged as an ORF with uncertain function. V gave up 4 bases and J gave up 3 bases; unmatched junction bases: 6. This CDR3 spans 15 amino acids. The CDR3 sequence is CARSTQREFYNEQFF. The CDR3 DNA reads TGTGCCAGAAGCACGCAGCGGGAGTTCTACAATGAGCAGTTCTTC.

The table lists this clone with a count of one. CDR3 loop: CASSLAISGRTETQYF. The CDR3 nucleotides read TGTGCCAGCAGCTTGGCGATTAGCGGGAGGACGGAGACCCAGTACTTC. This chain uses TRBV7-8 with TRBJ2-5; 10 positions agree with TRBD2. With 3 bases clipped from V and 5 bases from J, the junction kept 9 bases outside the gene matches. Germline CDR1 reads SGHVS; CDR2 reads FQNEAQ. This CDR3 region has 16 residues.

V usage is TRBV27 and J usage is TRBJ1-2; tentatively, D is TRBD1 (5 bases). Trimming pared 6 bases from V and 7 bases from J, leaving 18 bases between. The CDR3 runs to 14 residues. Germline V lookup: CDR1 MNHEY, CDR2 SMNVEV (reference sequence). This chain's CDR3 is CASRTGTGSFGYTF. The CDR3 bases are TGTGCCAGCAGGACCGGGACCGGCTCCTTTGGCTACACCTTC.

The sample holds one count of this clone. The rearrangement joins TRBV10-1 to TRBJ2-7; TRBD1 matches at 12 bases. The J segment lost 6 bases and the V segment lost 5 bases, leaving 5 bases of the junction unmatched. This CDR3 has 14 amino acids. CDR1 is WNHNN, CDR2 SYGVQD, per germline (reference sequence). The CDR3 coding sequence is TGCGCCAGCAGTTCCGGGACAGGGGGCTCCGAGCAGTACTTC. Its protein is CASSSGTGGSEQYF.

The chain links TRBV11-1 to TRBJ2-5; tentative D call: TRBD2 (7 bases). The CDR3 totals 16 residues. Trimming stripped 4 bases from V and 3 bases from J, with 18 bases between. The germline gives CDR1 SGHAT, CDR2 FQDESV (reference sequence). CDR3 protein: CASSSSRGLTKETQYF. The CDR3 DNA reads TGTGCCAGCAGCTCTTCGCGGGGGCTGACAAAAGAGACCCAGTACTTC. The full variable domain, rest sourced from reference TRBV11-1 and TRBJ2-5, is EAEVAQSPRYKITEKSQAVAFWCDPISGHATLYWYRQILGQGPELLVQFQDESVVDDSQLPKDRFSAERLKGVDSTLKIQPAELGDSAMYLCASSSSRGLTKETQYFGPGTRLLVL.

In DNA, the CDR3 is TGCGCCAGCAGCCGGAATGACAGGCCGTCGTCCACCTACGAGCAGTACTTC. As protein: CASSRNDRPSSTYEQYF. The chain has TRBV4-1 and TRBJ2-7; a possible D gene is TRBD1 (6 bases). V was trimmed by 4 bases and J by 2 bases, leaving 21 bases between them. The CDR3 consists of 17 residues. Germline CDR1 reads MGHRA; CDR2 reads YSYEKL.

In its sample, this clone was seen once. Other DNA sequences in the sample encode the same CDR3. The genes are TRBV5-5 and TRBJ2-5, with D unclear. Looked up from germline, CDR1 is SGHKS and CDR2 is YYEKEE (reference sequence). V lost 3 bases to trimming and J lost 4 bases, with 4 bases between them. The CDR3 loop spans 11 amino acids. The CDR3 protein is CASSSRETQYF. CDR3 sequence (DNA): TGTGCCAGCAGCTCTCGAGAGACCCAGTACTTC.

CDR3 in DNA: TGTGCCAGCAGGCCTCAGGGGAACACTGAAGCTTTCTTT. It is translated as CASRPQGNTEAFF. The V call is TRBV6-6, the J call TRBJ1-1; possibly TRBD1 for D (5 bases). The germline V gene encodes CDR1 MNHNY and CDR2 SVGAGI (reference sequence). V lost 6 bases, J lost 1 base, and 9 bases lay in between. The CDR3 has 13 residues.

This clone came up once. The chain recombines TRBV18 with TRBJ1-1, with 10 bases aligning to TRBD1. The CDR3 covers 14 residues. Germline values: CDR1 KGHSH, CDR2 LQKENI. The V and J ends lost 6 bases and 6 bases, in that order; junction bases with no gene match: 7. CDR3 coding DNA: TGTGCCAGCTCCCTCGACAGGGGGCTCTCTGAAGCTTTCTTT. Translation: CASSLDRGLSEAFF.

The chain joins TRBV11-3 to TRBJ2-7, with D possibly matching TRBD1 (6 bases). CDR1 and CDR2 from the germline V gene are SGHNT and YENEEA. This CDR3 is 14 amino acids long. Trimming removed 3 bases at V and 6 bases at J, with 15 bases between. CDR3 sequence: CASSFTGSQAEQYF. CDR3 nucleotide sequence: TGTGCCAGCAGCTTCACAGGGAGCCAAGCCGAGCAGTACTTC.

The gene calls are TRBV10-3 and TRBJ2-3, with D tentatively TRBD1 (5 bases). The CDR3 is 15 amino acids. Trimming removed 6 bases at V and 0 bases at J, with 13 bases between. The germline CDR1 and CDR2 sequences are ENHRY and SYGVKD. CDR3 protein: CAIRGQVQSTDTQYF. The DNA of the CDR3 is TGTGCCATCAGGGGGCAGGTTCAGAGCACAGATACGCAGTATTTT.

V is TRBV30 and J is TRBJ2-3; TRBD1 agrees at 7 bases. J gave up 4 bases and V 3 bases, and 4 bases lay outside the gene matches. CDR3 length equals 13 residues. Germline CDR1 and CDR2: GTSNPN and SVGIG (reference sequence). This CDR3 reads CAWSTGEADTQYF. The DNA of the CDR3 is TGTGCCTGGAGCACAGGGGAAGCAGATACGCAGTATTTT.

In DNA, the CDR3 is TGTGCCAGCAGCCAAGCAGCGGGAGTGTCCTACGAGCAGTACTTC. It specifies CASSQAAGVSYEQYF. V and J are TRBV4-2 and TRBJ2-7; 8 bases align to TRBD2. Germline V gene sequence: CDR1 LGHNA, CDR2 YNFKEQ. V was pared by 1 base and J by 1 base, with 3 bases of the junction left unmatched. The CDR3 runs to 15 residues.

This clone was seen a single time. The V gene is TRBV7-3, the J gene TRBJ2-2, with unresolved D. Trimming removed 5 bases from V and 4 bases from J, with 8 bases in between. The CDR3 sequence is 13 residues long. Germline lookup yields CDR1 SGHTA and CDR2 FQGTGA. The DNA for the CDR3 is TGTGCCAGCAGCATGCAGAGCACCGGGGAGCTGTTTTTT. It encodes CASSMQSTGELFF.

The rearrangement uses TRBV18 and TRBJ2-7; TRBD1 agrees at 10 bases. The CDR3 has 12 residues. V was pared by 3 bases and J by 13 bases, with 6 bases of the junction left unmatched. From germline, CDR1 is KGHSH and CDR2 LQKENI. CDR3 residues: CASSPRQGALYF. CDR3 in DNA: TGTGCCAGCTCACCGCGACAGGGGGCTTTATACTTC.

The CDR3 DNA is TGTGCCAGCAAAGGATCCAACGAAAAACTGTTTTTT. It specifies CASKGSNEKLFF. The V and J genes are TRBV28 and TRBJ1-4, with no clear D. Germline assignment: CDR1 MDHEN and CDR2 SYDVKM. This CDR3 is built from 12 residues. The V and J ends lost 7 bases and 8 bases respectively, with 11 bases between them.

The V and J genes are TRBV28 and TRBJ1-5, with unresolved D. Germline V gives CDR1 MDHEN, CDR2 SYDVKM. The CDR3 sequence is 16 residues long. Trimming stripped 0 bases from V and 4 bases from J, with 13 bases between. The CDR3 coding sequence is TGTGCCAGCAGTTTATGGCAGGTCGGAAGGAATCAGCCCCAGCATTTT. This sequence encodes CASSLWQVGRNQPQHF.

The chain uses TRBV27 and TRBJ2-7; perhaps D is TRBD1 or TRBD2 (5 bases each). Germline CDR1 MNHEY, CDR2 SMNVEV (reference sequence). The V and J ends lost 6 bases and 7 bases respectively, with 19 bases between them. This CDR3 comprises 14 residues. The CDR3 loop reads CASRRAGTDAEQYF. The CDR3 coding sequence is TGTGCCAGCAGGCGGGCCGGGACGGATGCTGAGCAGTACTTC.

This chain joins TRBV19 and TRBJ1-1; D is perhaps TRBD1 (6 bases). V was shortened by 0 bases and J by 1 base, with 9 bases between the two germline ends. The length of the CDR3 is 15 residues. In germline, CDR1 is LNHDA, CDR2 SQIVND (reference sequence). The CDR3 loop reads CASSIDRTANTEAFF. The CDR3 DNA sequence: TGTGCCAGTAGTATAGATCGGACAGCGAACACTGAAGCTTTCTTT. Full variable domain (remainder filled in from reference TRBV19 and TRBJ1-1): DGGITQSPKYLFRKEGQNVTLSCEQNLNHDAMYWYRQDPGQGLRLIYYSQIVNDFQKGDIAEGYSVSREKKESFPLTVTSAQKNPTAFYLCASSIDRTANTEAFFGQGTRLTVV.